The clone carrying this T cell receptor (beta chain) has just a few counts. Its specificity is not known. This entry belongs to a study of beta chain features in type 1 diabetes. Blood was collected once per donor into heparin, averaging around 120 mL. Cell sorting via CD45RO/CCR7/CD25/CD127/CD95/CD27 was performed to obtain CD4+ naive, central memory, regulatory and stem cell-like memory cells. The CDR3 consists of 14 residues. Germline CDR1 reads SNHLY; CDR2 reads FYNNEI. V gave up 7 bases and J gave up 2 bases, with 14 bases separating them. Study results and limitations: Still unanswered here is whether HLA type influences TCRB rearrangement. Sequencing of cDNA might inflate the share of cells that strongly express TCR.

The whole isolated RNA underwent reverse transcription, so sequencing captured expressed TCRB transcripts. Here immunoSEQ multiplex PCR was the method, and the copy in TCRdb shows in-frame clones only, minus some. The sample carries hundreds of thousands of clones, roughly a sixth recorded once. This TCR derives from a man younger than 35 in good health. The chain carries TRBV2 and TRBJ1-2; tentatively, D is TRBD1 (6 bases). Sequenced input: naive CD4+ T cells from blood. The CDR3 is CASTSQGPNYGYTF. The CDR3 region has the DNA TGTGCCAGCACATCGCAGGGGCCCAACTATGGCTACACCTTC.